These 32 T cell receptor beta chains originate from one sample sequenced in a study of control samples from healthy donors and cancer patients. Sequencing used immunoSEQ multiplex PCR; TCRdb keeps in-frame clones, though not all of them. The sample contains over 200,000 clones, roughly four fifths of which appear only once. Source material: PBMCs. All receptors come from a woman aged 60-75 years with lung cancer.

This chain links TRBV27 with TRBJ1-6; no reliable D call. This CDR3 is 14 amino acids long. Germline V lookup: CDR1 MNHEY, CDR2 SMNVEV (reference sequence). Trimming left V 4 bases short and J 10 bases short, with 14 bases between. The CDR3 is CASSWGTTGSPLHF. DNA for the CDR3: TGTGCCAGCAGTTGGGGAACTACCGGCTCACCCCTCCACTTT.

CDR3 residues: CASSVGVGQETQYF. The CDR3 DNA reads TGTGCCAGCAGCGTAGGTGTGGGACAAGAGACCCAGTACTTC. This chain joins TRBV9 and TRBJ2-5; unclear D gene. CDR3 length: 14 amino acids. V lost 0 bases, J lost 2 bases, and 8 bases lay in between. CDR1 is SGDLS and CDR2 is YYNGEE in the germline V gene.

V is TRBV7-3 and J is TRBJ1-1; D not resolved. CDR3 length equals 13 residues. The germline V gene encodes CDR1 SGHTA and CDR2 FQGTGA. V was shortened by 0 bases and J by 7 bases, with 9 bases between the two germline ends. The CDR3 sequence: CASSLTAEGEAFF. Written as DNA, the CDR3 is TGTGCCAGCAGCTTAACGGCAGAGGGTGAAGCTTTCTTT. Complete variable domain (other parts from reference TRBV7-3 and TRBJ1-1): GAGVSQTPSNKVTEKGKYVELRCDPISGHTALYWYRQSLGQGPEFLIYFQGTGAADDSGLPNDRFFAVRPEGSVSTLKIQRTERGDSAVYLCASSLTAEGEAFFGQGTRLTVV.

The chain combines TRBV6-5 with TRBJ2-7; perhaps TRBD2 as D (5 bases). There are 14 residues in the CDR3. Looked up from germline, CDR1 is MNHEY and CDR2 is SVGAGI. Trimming stripped 7 bases from V and 0 bases from J, with 13 bases between. The CDR3 bases are TGTGCCAGCAAACCCGGGATGAGCTCCTACGAGCAGTACTTC. Translation: CASKPGMSSYEQYF.

The chain is built from TRBV6-1 and TRBJ2-2, with TRBD1 identical over 10 bases. Losses at the gene ends were 4 bases for V and 6 bases for J; bases not matched to a gene: 20. Germline-derived CDR1 and CDR2 are MNHNS and SASEGT. The CDR3 totals 20 residues. The CDR3 DNA sequence: TGTGCCAGCAGTGCCTTAGCCCCCGTGACAGGGGGCATTTTGGCCGGGGAGCTGTTTTTT. Translated, it gives CASSALAPVTGGILAGELFF.

The V and J genes are TRBV24-1 and TRBJ1-2; tentative D call: TRBD1 (5 bases). Per the germline V gene, CDR1 is KGHDR and CDR2 is SFDVKD. Trimming took off 3 bases at V and 4 bases at J, with 8 bases between the two ends. CDR3 length equals 13 residues. The CDR3 reads CATSDSDSYGYTF. The CDR3 nucleotides read TGTGCCACCAGTGATAGTGACAGCTATGGCTACACCTTC.

The chain recombines TRBV24-1 with TRBJ2-1, with 12 bases identical to TRBD2. CDR1 KGHDR and CDR2 SFDVKD come from the germline V gene. The CDR3 loop spans 17 amino acids. V trimming: 4 bases; J trimming: 1 base; junction bases outside the gene matches: 4. CDR3 DNA sequence: TGTGCCACCAGTGACCCCGGGACTAGCGGGTCCTACAATGAGCAGTTCTTC. It translates to CATSDPGTSGSYNEQFF.

This clone was observed once. V usage is TRBV9 and J usage is TRBJ1-2, with D uncertain. Germline-derived CDR1 and CDR2 are SGDLS and YYNGEE. The V end lost 3 bases, the J end lost 4 bases, and 13 bases lay between the germline ends. CDR3 length equals 14 residues. CDR3 loop: CASSGGPEPYGYTF. The DNA of the CDR3 is TGTGCCAGCAGCGGTGGGCCAGAACCCTATGGCTACACCTTC.

This sequence joins TRBV7-2 and TRBJ1-3; 9 nucleotides agree with TRBD1. The trim removed 7 bases at V and 5 bases at J, leaving 6 bases unmatched. The CDR3 consists of 14 residues. Per germline, CDR1 SGHTA and CDR2 FQGNSA. CDR3 DNA: TGTGCCAGCAACCCGGACAGGGGACGAAACACCATATATTTT. It yields the protein CASNPDRGRNTIYF.

The rearrangement joins TRBV30 to TRBJ2-1; D gene uncertain. The CDR3 runs 14 residues. From germline, CDR1 is GTSNPN and CDR2 SVGIG (reference sequence). Trimming took 2 bases from V and 6 from J, leaving 14 bases between them. In DNA, the CDR3 is TGTGCCTGGAGTTCCTCTCCCCCGGGCAATGAGCAGTTCTTC. Residues: CAWSSSPPGNEQFF.

The rearrangement joins TRBV18 to TRBJ1-4; D gene unclear. CDR3 length: 13 residues. With 0 bases removed from V and 14 bases from J, the gap between germline ends came to 13 bases. The germline V gene encodes CDR1 KGHSH and CDR2 LQKENI. The CDR3, as DNA: TGTGCCAGCTCACCACCCTCGGGATTTAGGCTGTTTTTT. This translates into CASSPPSGFRLFF. Filled out from reference TRBV18 and TRBJ1-4, the complete variable domain reads NAGVMQNPRHLVRRRGQEARLRCSPMKGHSHVYWYRQLPEEGLKFMVYLQKENIIDESGMPKERFSAEFPKEGPSILRIQQVVRGDSAAYFCASSPPSGFRLFFGSGTQLSVL.

The rearrangement links TRBV11-2 to TRBJ1-4; 7 bases are a match to TRBD1. The CDR3 is made up of 19 amino acids. Germline CDR1 is SGHAT and CDR2 is FQNNGV. The ends lost 0 bases at V and 2 bases at J; junction bases unmatched: 12. CDR3 amino acids: CASSLEPVEGAPTNEKLFF. CDR3 coding DNA: TGTGCCAGCAGCTTAGAGCCGGTAGAGGGGGCGCCCACTAATGAAAAACTGTTTTTT.

The chain combines TRBV11-2 with TRBJ1-1, with TRBD1 matching 9 bases. CDR1 and CDR2 (germline): SGHAT, FQNNGV. V shed 5 bases and J 1 base; nucleotides not matched to a gene: 5. CDR3 size: 15 residues. CDR3 coding DNA: TGTGCCAGCAGCCCGGGACAGGGACCGAACACTGAAGCTTTCTTT. Encoded protein: CASSPGQGPNTEAFF.

The rearrangement joins TRBV28 to TRBJ1-3, with D possibly matching TRBD1 (6 bases). The CDR3 runs 16 residues. The ends were cut back, 2 bases at V and 3 bases at J, with 14 bases in the middle. Germline CDR1 is MDHEN and CDR2 is SYDVKM. CDR3 sequence: CASSLIGGVNGNTIYF. CDR3 nucleotide sequence: TGTGCCAGCAGTTTAATCGGGGGCGTCAATGGAAACACCATATATTTT.

The rearrangement joins TRBV5-1 to TRBJ2-3; TRBD1 or TRBD2 may be the D gene (6 bases each). Germline V gene sequence: CDR1 SGHRS, CDR2 YFSETQ. CDR3 length: 14 amino acids. Trimming cost V 0 bases and J 4 bases, with 9 bases left between them. CDR3 residues: CASSLAGAPDTQYF. In DNA form, the CDR3 reads TGCGCCAGCAGCTTGGCGGGGGCCCCAGATACGCAGTATTTT.

As to this clone: The junction departs from germline at one end; a sequencing error may be responsible. This chain joins TRBV7-7 and TRBJ2-1; TRBD1 matches at 10 bases. This CDR3 has 15 amino acids. The germline V gene encodes CDR1 SSHAT and CDR2 FNYEAQ (reference sequence). CDR3 amino acids: CASSPDRGSYNEQFF. CDR3 nucleotides: TGTGCTAGCAGCCCGGACAGGGGGTCCTACAATGAGCAGTTCTTC. The complete variable domain, with remaining parts taken from reference TRBV7-7 and TRBJ2-1, reads GAGVSQSPRYKVTKRGQDVTLRCDPISSHATLYWYQQALGQGPEFLTYFNYEAQPDKSGLPSDRFSAERPEGSISTLTIQRTEQRDSAMYRCASSPDRGSYNEQFFGPGTRLTVL.

The V and J genes are TRBV7-2 and TRBJ1-1, with a possible D match to TRBD1 (5 bases). CDR1 is SGHTA and CDR2 is FQGNSA in the germline V gene. This CDR3 contains 14 residues. V dropped 5 bases and J dropped 4 bases, with 14 bases sitting between them. CDR3 residues: CASSALTGLTEAFF. Written as DNA, the CDR3 is TGTGCCAGCAGCGCCCTAACAGGACTCACTGAAGCTTTCTTT.

The chain joins TRBV28 to TRBJ2-3, with 8 bases identical to TRBD1. V was clipped by 10 bases and J by 5 bases; unmatched bases: 11. Germline V gene lookup returns CDR1 MDHEN and CDR2 SYDVKM. This CDR3 has 14 residues. Written as DNA, the CDR3 is TGTGCCACCTATCGACAGGGGCAGGGAGATACGCAGTATTTT. Protein product: CATYRQGQGDTQYF.

The chain links TRBV3-1 (or the pseudogene TRBV3-2) to TRBJ1-1, with TRBD1 matching 7 bases. The J segment lost 11 bases and the V segment lost 5 bases, leaving 5 bases of the junction unmatched. This CDR3 has 11 residues. From germline, CDR1 is LGHDT and CDR2 YNNKEL (reference sequence). CDR3 coding DNA: TGTGCCAGCAGCACAGGGGTCTTGGCTTTCTTT. This translates into CASSTGVLAFF.

This rearrangement joins TRBV3-1 (or the pseudogene TRBV3-2) to TRBJ1-6; tentative D call: TRBD1 (5 bases). This CDR3 has 12 residues. The germline V gene has CDR1 LGHDT and CDR2 YNNKEL (reference sequence). The V end lost 6 bases, the J end lost 10 bases, and 10 bases lay between the germline ends. In nucleotides, the CDR3 is TGTGCCAGCAGGGGGCTTGAATCACCCCTCCACTTT. Translating it yields CASRGLESPLHF.

The gene calls are TRBV25-1 and TRBJ2-1, with 8 nucleotides matching TRBD2. The CDR3 has 15 amino acids. The V gene end was trimmed by 3 bases and the J gene end by 5 bases; junction bases not matched to a gene: 6. The germline CDR1 and CDR2 sequences are MGHDK and SYGVNS. The CDR3 coding sequence is TGTGCCAGCAGTGAGGTTAGCGGGGACAACAATGAGCAGTTCTTC. The encoded protein is CASSEVSGDNNEQFF.

V gene TRBV7-2 combines with J gene TRBJ2-6; TRBD1 agrees at 7 bases. The V gene's germline CDR1 is SGHTA and CDR2 FQGNSA. Trimming cost V 4 bases and J 0 bases; bases outside gene matches: 3. The CDR3 is made up of 16 amino acids. This CDR3 is CASSWDSHSGANVLTF. The CDR3 coding sequence is TGTGCCAGCAGCTGGGACAGCCACTCTGGGGCCAACGTCCTGACTTTC.

The chain carries TRBV5-1 and TRBJ1-3; D gene ambiguous. CDR3 length: 15 amino acids. Germline values: CDR1 SGHRS, CDR2 YFSETQ. V gave up 4 bases and J gave up 1 base, with 12 bases separating them. Here the CDR3 reads CASSPPTDSGNTIYF. The CDR3 nucleotides are TGCGCCAGCAGCCCCCCGACTGATTCTGGAAACACCATATATTTT. Combining the CDR3 with reference TRBV5-1 and TRBJ1-3 gives the whole variable domain KAGVTQTPRYLIKTRGQQVTLSCSPISGHRSVSWYQQTPGQGLQFLFEYFSETQRNKGNFPGRFSGRQFSNSRSEMNVSTLELGDSALYLCASSPPTDSGNTIYFGEGSWLTVV.

The rearrangement uses TRBV28 and TRBJ1-1; TRBD1 might be the D (6 bases). The CDR3 is 16 residues long. V lost 8 bases and J 4 bases, leaving 23 bases between the germline ends. Germline V gene data show CDR1 as MDHEN and CDR2 as SYDVKM. CDR3 in amino acids: CASGSQGRGMSTEAFF. In nucleotides, the CDR3 is TGTGCCAGCGGTTCACAGGGTAGGGGCATGAGCACTGAAGCTTTCTTT.

J is TRBJ2-7 and V is TRBV5-5, with D perhaps TRBD2 (5 bases). Trimming stripped 5 bases from V and 6 bases from J, with 15 bases between. Germline CDR1 SGHKS, CDR2 YYEKEE (reference sequence). This CDR3 contains 13 residues. The CDR3 spells CASRSGSVGEQYF. CDR3 bases: TGTGCCAGCAGGTCTGGGAGCGTGGGCGAGCAGTACTTC.

The chain links TRBV18 to TRBJ2-5; 7 positions agree with TRBD2. Germline CDR1 reads KGHSH; CDR2 reads LQKENI. J was trimmed by 8 bases and V by 4 bases; bases with no gene match: 13. This CDR3 has 15 residues. CDR3 protein: CASSQSRGGPDTQYF. CDR3 in DNA: TGTGCCAGCTCACAGTCGAGGGGAGGGCCCGATACCCAGTACTTC.

This clone was observed many times. This sequence joins TRBV13 and TRBJ2-3; maybe TRBD1 (5 bases). Trimming removed 2 bases at V and 0 bases at J, with 24 bases between. This CDR3 has 20 amino acids. The germline V gene has CDR1 PRHDT and CDR2 FYEKMQ (reference sequence). The CDR3 is CASSLWPGQDILSSTDTQYF. The CDR3 DNA follows: TGTGCCAGCAGCTTATGGCCTGGGCAGGACATACTCTCTAGCACAGATACGCAGTATTTT. The variable domain in full, with the rest retrieved from reference TRBV13 and TRBJ2-3, is AAGVIQSPRHLIKEKRETATLKCYPIPRHDTVYWYQQGPGQDPQFLISFYEKMQSDKGSIPDRFSAQQFSDYHSELNMSSLELGDSALYFCASSLWPGQDILSSTDTQYFGPGTRLTVL.

V usage is TRBV19 and J usage is TRBJ2-1; TRBD2 aligns across 11 bases. The germline CDR1 and CDR2 sequences are LNHDA and SQIVND (reference sequence). The CDR3 is 17 residues long. V was pared by 6 bases and J by 1 base, with 8 bases of the junction left unmatched. CDR3 residues: CASSTYTSGGSYNEQFF. CDR3 coding DNA: TGTGCCAGTAGCACCTATACTAGCGGGGGTTCCTACAATGAGCAGTTCTTC.

The chain employs TRBV3-1 (or the pseudogene TRBV3-2) and TRBJ1-6; D remains ambiguous. CDR3 length equals 13 residues. Germline loops: CDR1 LGHDT, CDR2 YNNKEL (reference sequence). V lost 4 bases and J 5 bases, leaving 6 bases between the germline ends. CDR3 coding DNA: TGTGCCAGCAGCCGGGTAGATAATTCACCCCTCCACTTT. Translated, it gives CASSRVDNSPLHF.

The rearrangement joins TRBV9 to TRBJ1-2, with D possibly matching TRBD1 (5 bases). Germline CDR1 and CDR2: SGDLS and YYNGEE. The ends were cut back, 3 bases at V and 0 bases at J, with 12 bases in the middle. This CDR3 is built from 15 residues. DNA for the CDR3: TGTGCCAGCAGCGCGCGACCGACAGCTAACTATGGCTACACCTTC. This gives the protein CASSARPTANYGYTF.

This clone was counted only a few times. The chain combines TRBV19 with TRBJ1-5; 11 nucleotides agree with TRBD1. This CDR3 has 13 residues. The germline V gene has CDR1 LNHDA and CDR2 SQIVND (reference sequence). The trim removed 11 bases at V and 8 bases at J, leaving 8 bases unmatched. CDR3 sequence: CAAGQGGGEPQHF. The CDR3 region has the DNA TGTGCCGCGGGACAGGGGGGTGGTGAGCCCCAGCATTTT.

The V and J genes are TRBV2 and TRBJ1-2; the match to TRBD1 covers 9 bases. After removal of 6 bases from V and 4 bases from J, the junction contained 6 bases not matched to a gene. Germline CDR1 reads SNHLY; CDR2 reads FYNNEI. The length of the CDR3 is 14 residues. CDR3 loop: CASSTTTGGYGYTF. For the CDR3, the DNA is TGTGCCAGCAGCACAACGACAGGGGGCTATGGCTACACCTTC.